This T cell receptor (beta chain) was recovered during a study of blood T cells in healthy people across ages. Study-wide points: Samples with more naive T cells showed higher observed beta diversity. The study found more naive CD4+ cells and higher diversity in long-lived than aged donors.

PCR was performed a second time for about 6 to 11 cycles using a sample-barcoded 5' primer and a J-beta primer mix. Every cDNA molecule carried a tag from a template-switch adaptor bearing 12 random nucleotides. TCRdb recomputed calls from the 5' RACE reads with MiXCR, one row per CDR3 protein. The sample holds 650,000 to 1,000,000 distinct CDR3 sequences; roughly 46% are singletons and the top ten take around 18%. Trimming took 3 bases from V and 2 from J, leaving 12 bases between them. This CDR3 spans 15 amino acids. This clonotype was counted a few times. The antigen is undetermined. The sequencing sample was made of blood. The TCR was taken from a man of 80 years or more in good health. The chain couples TRBV12-3 or TRBV12-4 to TRBJ2-3; D unclear. The CDR3 region is CASSFWQKITDTQYF. The DNA for the CDR3 is TGTGCCAGCAGTTTCTGGCAGAAAATCACAGATACGCAGTATTTT.